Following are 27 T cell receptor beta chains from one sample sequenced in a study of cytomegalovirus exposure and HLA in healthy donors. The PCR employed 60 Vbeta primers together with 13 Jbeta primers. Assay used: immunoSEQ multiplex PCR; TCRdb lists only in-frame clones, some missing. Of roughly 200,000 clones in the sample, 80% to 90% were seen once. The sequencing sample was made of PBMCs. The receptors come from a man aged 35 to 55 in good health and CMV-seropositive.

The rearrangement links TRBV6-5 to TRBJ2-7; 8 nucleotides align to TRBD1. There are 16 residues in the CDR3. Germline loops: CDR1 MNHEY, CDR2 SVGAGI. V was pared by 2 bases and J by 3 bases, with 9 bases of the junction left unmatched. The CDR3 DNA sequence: TGTGCCAGCAGTTACGGGGGGTTAGACAGGGGCTACGAGCAGTACTTC. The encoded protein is CASSYGGLDRGYEQYF.

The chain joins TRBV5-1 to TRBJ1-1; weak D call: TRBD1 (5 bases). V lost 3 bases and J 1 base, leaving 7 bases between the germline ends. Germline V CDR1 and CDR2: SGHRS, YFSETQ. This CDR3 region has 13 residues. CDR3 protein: CASSSDKNTEAFF. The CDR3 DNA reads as TGCGCCAGCAGCTCGGACAAGAACACTGAAGCTTTCTTT.

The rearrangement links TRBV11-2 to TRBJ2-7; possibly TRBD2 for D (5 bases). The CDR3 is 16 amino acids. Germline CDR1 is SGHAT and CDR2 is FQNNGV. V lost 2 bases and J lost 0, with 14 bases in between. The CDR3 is CASSLLAGIRSYEQYF. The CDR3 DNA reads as TGTGCCAGCAGCTTACTAGCTGGAATCCGCTCCTACGAGCAGTACTTC.

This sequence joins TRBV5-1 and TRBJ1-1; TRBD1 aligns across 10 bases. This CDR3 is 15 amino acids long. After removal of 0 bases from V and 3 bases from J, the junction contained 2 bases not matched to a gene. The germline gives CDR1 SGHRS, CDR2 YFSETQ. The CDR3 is CASSLVGQGYTEAFF. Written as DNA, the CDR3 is TGCGCCAGCAGCTTGGTGGGACAGGGGTACACTGAAGCTTTCTTT.

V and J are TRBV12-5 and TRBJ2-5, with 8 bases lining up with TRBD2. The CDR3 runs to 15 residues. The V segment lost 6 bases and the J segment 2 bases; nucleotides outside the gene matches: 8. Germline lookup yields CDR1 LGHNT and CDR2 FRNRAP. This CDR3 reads CASGTRGGTQETQYF. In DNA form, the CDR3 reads TGTGCTAGTGGCACCCGGGGGGGAACACAAGAGACCCAGTACTTC.

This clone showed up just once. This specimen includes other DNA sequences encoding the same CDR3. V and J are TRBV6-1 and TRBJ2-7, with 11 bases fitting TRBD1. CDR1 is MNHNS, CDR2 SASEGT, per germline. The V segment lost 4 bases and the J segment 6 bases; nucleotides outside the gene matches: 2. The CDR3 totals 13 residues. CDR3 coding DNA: TGTGCCAGCAGTGGCGGGACAGGGGGCGAGCAGTACTTC. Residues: CASSGGTGGEQYF.

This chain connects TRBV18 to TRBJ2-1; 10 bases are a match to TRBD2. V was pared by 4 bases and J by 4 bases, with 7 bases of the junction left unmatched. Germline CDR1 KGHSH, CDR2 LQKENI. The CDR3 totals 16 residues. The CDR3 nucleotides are TGTGCCAGCTCACTCCGAACTAGCGGGGATTACAATGAGCAGTTCTTC. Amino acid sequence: CASSLRTSGDYNEQFF.

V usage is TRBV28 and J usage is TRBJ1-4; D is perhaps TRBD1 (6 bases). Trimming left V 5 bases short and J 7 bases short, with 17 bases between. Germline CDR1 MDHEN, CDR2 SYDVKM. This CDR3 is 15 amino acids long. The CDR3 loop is CASSPPGEGGEKLFF. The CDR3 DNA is TGTGCCAGCAGTCCGCCAGGGGAGGGGGGTGAAAAACTGTTTTTT.

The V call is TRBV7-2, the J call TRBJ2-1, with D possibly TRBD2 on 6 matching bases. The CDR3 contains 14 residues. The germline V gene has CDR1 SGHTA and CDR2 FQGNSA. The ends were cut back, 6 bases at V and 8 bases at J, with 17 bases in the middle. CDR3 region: CASSQSLASDEQFF. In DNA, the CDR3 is TGTGCCAGCAGTCAGAGCCTAGCGTCCGATGAGCAGTTCTTC.

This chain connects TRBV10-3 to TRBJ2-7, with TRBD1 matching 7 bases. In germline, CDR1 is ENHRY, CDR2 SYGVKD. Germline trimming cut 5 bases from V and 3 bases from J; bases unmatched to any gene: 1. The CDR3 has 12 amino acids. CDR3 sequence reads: CAISRDSYEQYF. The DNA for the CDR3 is TGTGCCATCAGTAGGGACAGCTACGAGCAGTACTTC.

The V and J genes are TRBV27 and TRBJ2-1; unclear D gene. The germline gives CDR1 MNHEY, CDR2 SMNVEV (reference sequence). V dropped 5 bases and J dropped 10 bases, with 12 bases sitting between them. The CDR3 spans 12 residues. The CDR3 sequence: CASSGSKREQFF. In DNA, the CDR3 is TGTGCCAGCAGTGGGTCCAAGAGGGAGCAGTTCTTC.

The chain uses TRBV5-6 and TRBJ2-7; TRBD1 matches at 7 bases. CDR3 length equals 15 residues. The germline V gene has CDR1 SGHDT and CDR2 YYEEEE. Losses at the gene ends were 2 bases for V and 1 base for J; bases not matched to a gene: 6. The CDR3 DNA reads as TGTGCCAGCAGCTTTTCCGGGACAGCGTCCTACGAGCAGTACTTC. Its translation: CASSFSGTASYEQYF. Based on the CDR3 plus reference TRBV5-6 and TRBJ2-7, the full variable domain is DAGVTQSPTHLIKTRGQQVTLRCSPKSGHDTVSWYQQALGQGPQFIFQYYEEEERQRGNFPDRFSGHQFPNYSSELNVNALLLGDSALYLCASSFSGTASYEQYFGPGTRLTVT.

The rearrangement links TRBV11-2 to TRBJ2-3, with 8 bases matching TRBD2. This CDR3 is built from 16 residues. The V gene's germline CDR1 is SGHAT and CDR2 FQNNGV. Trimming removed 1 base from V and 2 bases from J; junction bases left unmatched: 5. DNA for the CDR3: TGTGCCAGCAGCTTAGGGATTAGCGGGAACACAGATACGCAGTATTTT. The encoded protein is CASSLGISGNTDTQYF. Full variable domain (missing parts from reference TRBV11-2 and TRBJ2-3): EAGVAQSPRYKIIEKRQSVAFWCNPISGHATLYWYQQILGQGPKLLIQFQNNGVVDDSQLPKDRFSAERLKGVDSTLKIQPAKLEDSAVYLCASSLGISGNTDTQYFGPGTRLTVL.

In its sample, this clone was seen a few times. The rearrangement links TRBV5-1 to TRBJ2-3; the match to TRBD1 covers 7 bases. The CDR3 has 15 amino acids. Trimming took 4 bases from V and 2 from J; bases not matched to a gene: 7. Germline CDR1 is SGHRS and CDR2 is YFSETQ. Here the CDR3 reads CASSQGVFFTDTQYF. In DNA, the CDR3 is TGCGCCAGCAGCCAGGGGGTCTTCTTCACAGATACGCAGTATTTT.

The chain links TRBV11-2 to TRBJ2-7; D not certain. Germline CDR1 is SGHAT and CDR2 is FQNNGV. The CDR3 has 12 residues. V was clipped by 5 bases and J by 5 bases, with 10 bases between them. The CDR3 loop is CASSVTVNEQYF. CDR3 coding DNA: TGTGCCAGCAGCGTTACAGTCAACGAGCAGTACTTC.

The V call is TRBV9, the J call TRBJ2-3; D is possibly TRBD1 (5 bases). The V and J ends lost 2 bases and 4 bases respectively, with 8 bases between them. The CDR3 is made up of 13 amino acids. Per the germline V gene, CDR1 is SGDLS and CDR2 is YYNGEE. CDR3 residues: CASSVTEADTQYF. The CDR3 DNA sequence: TGTGCCAGCAGCGTGACAGAAGCAGATACGCAGTATTTT.

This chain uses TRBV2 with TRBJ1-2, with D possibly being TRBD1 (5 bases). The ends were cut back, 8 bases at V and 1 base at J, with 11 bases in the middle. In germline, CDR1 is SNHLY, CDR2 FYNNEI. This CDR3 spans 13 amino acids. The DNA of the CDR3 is TGTGCCAGCTACTCGGGGGTTAACTATGGCTACACCTTC. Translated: CASYSGVNYGYTF.

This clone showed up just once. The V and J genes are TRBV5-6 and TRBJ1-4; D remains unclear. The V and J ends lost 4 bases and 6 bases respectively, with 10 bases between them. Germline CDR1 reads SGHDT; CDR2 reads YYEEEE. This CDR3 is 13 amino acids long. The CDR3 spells CASSVTRDEKLFF. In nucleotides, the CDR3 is TGTGCCAGCAGCGTAACTCGAGATGAAAAACTGTTTTTT.

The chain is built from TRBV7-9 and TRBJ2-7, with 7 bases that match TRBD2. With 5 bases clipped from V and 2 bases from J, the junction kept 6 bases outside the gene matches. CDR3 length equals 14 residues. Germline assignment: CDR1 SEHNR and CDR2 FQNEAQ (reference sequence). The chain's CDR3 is CASSPSGQAYEQYF. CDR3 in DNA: TGTGCCAGCAGCCCTAGCGGACAAGCCTACGAGCAGTACTTC.

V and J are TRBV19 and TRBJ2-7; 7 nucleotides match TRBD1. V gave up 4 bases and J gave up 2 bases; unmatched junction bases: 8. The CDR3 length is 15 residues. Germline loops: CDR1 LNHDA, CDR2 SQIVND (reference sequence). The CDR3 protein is CASSTGGMSPYEQYF. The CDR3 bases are TGTGCCAGTAGTACAGGGGGTATGAGCCCCTACGAGCAGTACTTC. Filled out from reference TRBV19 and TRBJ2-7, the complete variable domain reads DGGITQSPKYLFRKEGQNVTLSCEQNLNHDAMYWYRQDPGQGLRLIYYSQIVNDFQKGDIAEGYSVSREKKESFPLTVTSAQKNPTAFYLCASSTGGMSPYEQYFGPGTRLTVT.

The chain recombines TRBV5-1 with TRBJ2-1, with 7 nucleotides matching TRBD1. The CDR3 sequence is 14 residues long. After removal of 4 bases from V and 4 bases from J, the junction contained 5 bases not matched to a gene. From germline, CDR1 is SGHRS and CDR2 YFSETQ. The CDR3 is CASSIRDRYNEQFF. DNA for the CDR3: TGCGCCAGCAGCATCCGGGACAGATACAATGAGCAGTTCTTC.

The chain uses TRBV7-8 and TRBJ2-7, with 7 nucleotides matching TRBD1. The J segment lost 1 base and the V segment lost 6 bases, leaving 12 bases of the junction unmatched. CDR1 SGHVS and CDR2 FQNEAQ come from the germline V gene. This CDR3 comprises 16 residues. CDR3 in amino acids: CASSLPRDRESYEQYF. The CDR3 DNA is TGTGCCAGCAGTCTACCCCGTGACAGGGAGTCCTACGAGCAGTACTTC. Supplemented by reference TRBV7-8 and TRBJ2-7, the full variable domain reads GAGVSQSPRYKVAKRGQDVALRCDPISGHVSLFWYQQALGQGPEFLTYFQNEAQLDKSGLPSDRFFAERPEGSVSTLKIQRTQQEDSAVYLCASSLPRDRESYEQYFGPGTRLTVT.

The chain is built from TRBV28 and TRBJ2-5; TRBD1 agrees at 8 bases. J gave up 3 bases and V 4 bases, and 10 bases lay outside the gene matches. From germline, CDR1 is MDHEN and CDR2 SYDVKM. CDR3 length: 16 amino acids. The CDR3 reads CASSSWDDRGEETQYF. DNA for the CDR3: TGTGCCAGCAGTTCCTGGGATGACAGGGGAGAAGAGACCCAGTACTTC.

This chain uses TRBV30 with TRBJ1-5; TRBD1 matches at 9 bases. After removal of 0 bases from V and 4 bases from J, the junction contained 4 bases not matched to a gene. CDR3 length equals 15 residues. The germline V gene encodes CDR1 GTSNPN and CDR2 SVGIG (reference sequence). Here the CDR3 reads CAWSVLGTGNQPQHF. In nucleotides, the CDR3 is TGTGCCTGGAGTGTACTTGGGACAGGGAATCAGCCCCAGCATTTT.

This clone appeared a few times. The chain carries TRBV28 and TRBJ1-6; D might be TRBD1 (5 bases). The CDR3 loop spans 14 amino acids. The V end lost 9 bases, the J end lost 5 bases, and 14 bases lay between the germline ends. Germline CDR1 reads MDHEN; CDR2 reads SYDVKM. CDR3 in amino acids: CASMGEEHNSPLHF. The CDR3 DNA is TGTGCCAGTATGGGGGAGGAGCATAATTCACCCCTCCACTTT.

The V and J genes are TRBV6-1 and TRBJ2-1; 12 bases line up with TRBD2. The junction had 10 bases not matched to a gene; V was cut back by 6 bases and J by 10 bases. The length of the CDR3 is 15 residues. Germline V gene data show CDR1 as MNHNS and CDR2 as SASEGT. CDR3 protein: CASRPRLAGAQEQFF. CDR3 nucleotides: TGTGCCAGCAGGCCCAGACTAGCGGGGGCTCAAGAGCAGTTCTTC.

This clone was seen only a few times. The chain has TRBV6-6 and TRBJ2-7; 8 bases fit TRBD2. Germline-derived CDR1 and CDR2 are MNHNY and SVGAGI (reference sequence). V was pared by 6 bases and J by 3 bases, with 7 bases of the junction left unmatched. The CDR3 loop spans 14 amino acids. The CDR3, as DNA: TGTGCCAGCAGCCAGCAGCGGGAGCTCTACGAGCAGTACTTC. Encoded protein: CASSQQRELYEQYF.